This is a list of T cell receptor beta chains from one sample in a study of patients and donors after allogeneic stem cell transplantation. MiXCR, run by TCRdb on the RT-PCR reads, gives a single entry per CDR3 protein. The table records fewer than 180,000 distinct CDR3 sequences, about a third of them present only once. Sequencing was done on a sample of blood, either unsorted or a sorted T cell fraction (not recorded which). Source of these receptors: a human donor who was either an allogeneic HSCT recipient or a stem cell or donor lymphocyte infusion donor (not recorded which). It is not recorded whose cells these are; they may come from a transplant donor. The CDR3 runs from the conserved cysteine through the conserved F or W. D genes are given only for firm matches. Clone size, where shown, is once, few, many, or a class for clones that have expanded.

size: .
V: TRBV5-1
D: .
J: TRBJ1-1
CDR3: CASSHGVGEAFF
DNA: TGCGCCAGCAGCCACGGGGTGGGTGAAGCTTTCTTT

size: .
V: TRBV5-5
D: .
J: TRBJ2-2
CDR3: CASSLSGNTGELFF
DNA: TGTGCCAGCAGCTTGTCAGGGAACACCGGGGAGCTGTTTTTT

size: .
V: TRBV5-6
D: .
J: TRBJ1-2
CDR3: CASSATGSYGYTF
DNA: TGTGCCAGCAGCGCCACAGGGAGCTATGGCTACACCTTC

size: .
V: TRBV12-3/TRBV12-4
D: .
J: TRBJ2-3
CDR3: CASSPDWADTQYF
DNA: TGTGCCAGCAGCCCGGACTGGGCGGATACGCAGTATTTT

size: few
V: TRBV24-1
D: .
J: TRBJ1-1
CDR3: CATAGMNTEAFF
DNA: TGTGCCACCGCAGGGATGAACACTGAAGCTTTCTTT

size: .
V: TRBV18
D: .
J: TRBJ2-3
CDR3: CASSPRDTQYF
DNA: TGTGCCAGCTCACCACGGGATACGCAGTATTTT

size: .
V: TRBV6-5
D: .
J: TRBJ1-2
CDR3: CASSYRVTNYGYTF
DNA: TGTGCCAGCAGTTACAGGGTTACTAACTATGGCTACACCTTC

size: .
V: TRBV28
D: .
J: TRBJ2-3
CDR3: CASSLKGFTDTQYF
DNA: TGTGCCAGCAGTTTGAAAGGTTTCACAGATACGCAGTATTTT

size: few
V: TRBV28
D: .
J: TRBJ1-3
CDR3: CASSLWGSNSGNTIYF
DNA: TGTGCCAGCAGCCTCTGGGGGTCTAACTCTGGAAACACCATATATTTT

size: few
V: TRBV12-3/TRBV12-4
D: .
J: TRBJ2-2
CDR3: CASSPRDGGAGELFF
DNA: TGTGCCAGCAGTCCCAGAGACGGGGGAGCCGGGGAGCTGTTTTTT

size: few
V: TRBV7-2
D: .
J: TRBJ1-1
CDR3: CASSLRRQNTEAFF
DNA: TGTGCCAGCAGCTTACGGCGGCAGAACACTGAAGCTTTCTTT

size: once
V: TRBV7-9
D: .
J: TRBJ2-1
CDR3: CASSLVRTEQFF
DNA: TGTGCCAGCAGCTTAGTGCGTACTGAGCAGTTCTTC

size: few
V: TRBV9
D: .
J: TRBJ2-3
CDR3: CASSVSGGTDTQYF
DNA: TGTGCCAGCAGCGTAAGTGGGGGCACAGATACGCAGTATTTT

size: .
V: TRBV7-9
D: .
J: TRBJ2-5
CDR3: CASSKETQYF
DNA: TGTGCCAGCAGTAAGGAGACCCAGTACTTC

size: .
V: TRBV20-1
D: .
J: TRBJ2-3
CDR3: CSARLALSPGAQYF
DNA: TGCAGTGCTAGACTAGCCCTTTCCCCAGGGGCGCAGTATTTT

size: .
V: TRBV12-3/TRBV12-4
D: TRBD2
J: TRBJ2-1
CDR3: CASSATVPSGDF
DNA: TGTGCCAGCAGTGCCACCGTCCCTAGCGGAGACTTC

size: .
V: TRBV2
D: .
J: TRBJ1-5
CDR3: CASSDFRDRGDQPQHF
DNA: TGTGCCAGCAGTGACTTCAGGGATAGGGGGGATCAGCCCCAGCATTTT

size: .
V: TRBV2
D: .
J: TRBJ2-1
CDR3: CASSVARVIEQFF
DNA: TGTGCCAGCAGTGTCGCCAGGGTTATTGAGCAGTTCTTC

size: .
V: TRBV20-1
D: TRBD1
J: TRBJ2-7
CDR3: CSARASPGGNEQYF
DNA: TGCAGTGCTAGAGCCAGTCCAGGGGGCAACGAGCAGTACTTC